In this sample, the clone carrying this T cell receptor (beta chain) turned up many times. The target antigen is unknown. TCRdb itself ran the 5' RACE reads through MiXCR, one entry per CDR3 protein. Counted here are around 100,000 distinct CDR3 sequences, approximately 8.4% occurring once; the ten biggest clones make up over 25%. CDR1 and CDR2 from the germline V gene are SGHTA and FQGNSA. V was trimmed by 1 base and J by 2 bases, leaving 12 bases between them. This CDR3 contains 15 residues. The record originates from a study of T cells after yellow fever vaccination. Study-wide results and limits: Subsequent booster samples again held most clones from primary vaccination (less than 98% CD4, over 80% CD8).

The V call is TRBV7-2, the J call TRBJ2-7; D unresolved. This TCR came from a man aged 30 to 39 who received the YFV17D yellow fever vaccine. The sequences come from CD8+ T cells sorted from PBMCs, collected 45 days after the yellow fever booster vaccination. The CDR3 is CASSLETFFTYEQYF. The DNA of the CDR3 is TGTGCCAGCAGCTTAGAGACTTTCTTTACCTACGAGCAGTACTTC.